What follows describes a single T cell receptor (beta chain). Its target antigen remains unknown. No much larger clonotype is one base removed from it; base qualities were not supplied. This entry belongs to a study of cytomegalovirus exposure and HLA in healthy donors (dated by TCRdb to the late 2010s). General notes on the study: An earlier analysis of a few hundred of the donors reported 276 Gb of sequence data and approximately 120 million unique TCR beta sequences obtained from some 170 million T cells. Among 398 genotyped donors of the cohort, an average of around 240,000 unique TCR beta nucleotide sequences were sequenced per donor, about a sixth of them non-productive. The study aimed to test whether signatures of past pathogen exposure could be identified by cataloging public T cell receptors. Donor age, sex, ethnicity and CMV serostatus were compiled alongside the repertoire data. Of the 350 to 450 genotyped donors, roughly 85% fell in the genetic ancestry cluster associated with self-reported Caucasian donors. The study used immunosequencing to profile the T cell repertoires of 600 to 850 subjects and linked those repertoires to cytomegalovirus serostatus. An earlier analysis of more than 450 of the donors used high-throughput TCR beta sequencing to judge whether each TCR beta V gene segment behaved as functional or pseudogenic. A few DR-DQ haplotypes were treated as single units for association and clustering because of strong linkage in the cohort. In a later analysis, previously published TCR beta repertoires from 666 donors were re-analyzed and high-resolution HLA genotyping was added so that TCR occurrence patterns could be studied. Genome-wide SNP genotypes for about three fifths of the roughly 700 donors were used in a later genetic analysis, which treated that subset as a discovery cohort. The number of typed donors differed by locus: about 620-640 for A, B, C, DRB1 and DQB1; approximately 530 for DQA1; 606 for DPA1; and some 450 for DPB1. High-throughput TCR immunosequencing, statistical association of individual TCRs with disease status, and machine learning were combined to predict cytomegalovirus infection status. Along with the roughly 670-subject first cohort, a separate validation cohort of over a hundred different subjects was used. All discovery cohort repertoires had been generated on a single sequencing platform. Both class I and class II loci were covered by HLA typing, at four-digit resolution. In the later analysis, no new phenotypic data were used to find candidate immune exposures; instead, reliance was placed on TCR beta sequences and their occurrence across donors. Roughly 300 gigabases of sequencing data and 75 million to 85 million unique TCR sequences made up an early release that covered approximately 700 HLA-typed donors.

The study at large found these results: An association between a missense DCLRE1C variant and V-gene and J-gene trimming of TCR beta chains was found in a later genetic analysis and replicated in an independent cohort. Broadly in line with IMGT annotations, most TCR beta V segments showed up in productive rearrangements about 90% or about 30% of the time in an earlier analysis of around 600 of the donors. A group of highly shared sequence variants was considered likely to be a technical artifact of the sequencing pipeline. Because some donors lacked HLA typing at each locus, the association tests relied only on the typed subset. Linkage disequilibrium might explain the correlated functional status among segregating V segments, but an unknown experimental factor could not be ruled out. The cohort was sequenced for TCR beta chains only, and without alpha or paired-chain data the features that could be detected were limited. Compared with the approximately 720-donor mean, donors in an Asian-associated ancestry cluster had fewer N-insertions in productive TCRs, according to a later genetic analysis. The study listed 150 to 200 TCR beta chains as associated with cytomegalovirus. Cytomegalovirus status was reported to be diagnosed by the classifier with high specificity and sensitivity in both the original and validation cohorts. A further reported finding was that TCR beta sequences accurately predicted the HLA-A and HLA-B alleles for most subjects in the first cohort. A later analysis found that TCR association rates varied across HLA loci, with DRB1 alleles showing the most associated TCRs and HLA-C alleles the fewest. A later analysis found that HLA-associated TCR beta chains were more clonally expanded and had lower generation probabilities than equally common non-associated chains. Because counts were too low, fewer than 20 rarely observed V segments, including chromosome 9 orphons, were excluded from the earlier analysis of about 500 of the donors. A later analysis reported that several top co-occurrence clusters appeared linked to parvovirus B19, influenza, CMV and Epstein-Barr virus. In a later analysis, most CMV-associated TCR beta chains were found to appear HLA-restricted, with HLA associations seemingly driven largely by CMV exposure. When HLA alleles, especially DR and DQ, strongly co-occurred, TCR associations were difficult to assign to individual alleles. At a false discovery rate of 0.05, a later analysis linked some 18,000 TCR beta sequences to specific HLA alleles. The authors suggested that the approach could potentially be extended to other disease states and immunological phenotypes. Most TCR sequences were seen in very few donors, while some public TCRs were found in many individuals. Some IMGT-functional V segments, including TRBV6-2 and TRBV6-3, could not be told apart with the 87-base-pair reads, so those segments were excluded. Sequencing depth was assumed to be roughly uniform across donors in the presence/absence analyses, though that assumption may not hold. The only immune exposure information available for the cohort was CMV serostatus. Three of the identified cytomegalovirus-associated TCR beta chains were confirmed in vitro to be specific for cytomegalovirus antigens.

The cohort comprised several hundred healthy bone marrow donors. Cohort members were all nominally healthy when sampled, although unrecorded immune exposures were likely present. The donor was CMV seronegative and was included in the group of hundreds of seronegative cohort members. Every donor gave a peripheral blood sample, and the peripheral blood mononuclear cells from that sample were used for TCR beta sequencing. The Qiagen DNeasy Blood Extraction Kit was used to extract genomic DNA from the blood cell samples. The V and J ends are trimmed by 0 bases and 12 bases, leaving 24 bases between them. According to the germline V gene, CDR1 reads LGHNA and CDR2 reads YSLEER. The CDR3 sequence holds 17 residues, the cysteine and phenylalanine included. This entry keeps only the CDR3 DNA: 51 bases, framed from base 1. Libraries were made using the immunoSEQ multiplex PCR assay. For the multiplex PCR, a mixture combining 60 forward primers for TCR Vbeta segments and 13 reverse primers for TCR Jbeta segments was used. A multiplex PCR assay on genomic DNA amplified the CDR3 region of rearranged TCR beta genes. On the Illumina HiSeq System, the amplified TCR beta libraries were sequenced as 87-base-pair reads. The original methods were these. In a later analysis, tens of millions of unique TCR beta chains were counted across the roughly 610 repertoires, and roughly 9.9 million of these chains were shared by at least two donors. To remove PCR and sequencing errors, raw reads were error-corrected and collapsed into unique sequences using a nearest-neighbor algorithm that merged closely related sequences. To assign V, D and J gene segments, CDR3 sequences were aligned to IMGT reference sequences. For a sequence to be retained, a match of at least six nucleotides to both a V gene segment and a J gene segment was required. Rearrangements were called productive when the CDR3 lacked stop codons and stayed in frame with V and J; all others were non-productive. CDR3 was defined according to IMGT convention as the region running from the second conserved V-encoded cysteine to the conserved J-encoded phenylalanine. Sequences without an unambiguous match to a single V gene segment were excluded from the earlier analysis of approximately 560 of the donors. In an earlier analysis of 587 of the donors, V segments were called functional above 56.7% productive rearrangements and were called segregating when the between-donor standard deviation exceeded 5%. A statistical classification framework was built to diagnose cytomegalovirus status from the catalog of TCR beta chain sequences. In a later analysis, TCR nucleotide sequences were compared against IMGT/GENE-DB human TR gene sequences so that V and J genes could be assigned. The TCRdist pipeline was used in a later analysis to assign CDR3 sequences and most-parsimonious VDJ recombination scenarios. In a later analysis, each TCR beta chain was defined by its CDR3 amino acid sequence together with its V-gene family, and reads lacking a unique V-gene family were excluded. To address suspected cross-contamination and a sequencing artifact, a later analysis removed several hundred highly shared, low-generation-probability nucleotide sequences. For each public chain, a later analysis derived a clonal expansion index from normalized ranks of inferred template counts within each repertoire. In a later analysis, generation probabilities were computed using a VDJ recombination model fitted to out-of-frame rearrangements, and the results were checked against IGoR. A later analysis scored TCR-TCR, TCR-HLA and TCR-CMV co-occurrence with hypergeometric tests, applying a repertoire-size bias correction to TCR pairs. In a later analysis, false discovery rates were estimated by permuting HLA or CMV assignments 20 times. In a later analysis, co-occurring TCRs were grouped using DBSCAN, with TCRdist sequence similarity added in when clustering inside HLA-allele-positive subsets. Co-occurrence clustering excluded repertoires with fewer than 30,000 or more than 120,000 public chains, plus five with anomalous nucleotide sharing. TCRdb took over this immuneACCESS table, retaining in-frame rearrangements with V and J assigned. Such tables are incomplete; in checked studies, under half of the missing clones stem from an unresolved V gene, and the remainder is unexplained. Clone size and the V and J calls come from that table; the DNA yielded D and trimming. This sample gives 130,000 to 150,000 clones in total; around 72% of them show up just once. The ten largest account for 2.1% of the sample.

The chain is made from TRBV4-3 and TRBJ2-1, with TRBD1 perhaps the D gene, on 6 matching bases. The sequenced sample consisted of PBMCs. This clonotype was obtained from a man aged 40-55 years in good health and CMV-seronegative. The CDR3 reads as follows: CASSQEVSTGHTMRQFF. The DNA sequence is given as TGCGCCAGCAGCCAAGAAGTTTCGACAGGACATACAATGAGGCAGTTCTTC.